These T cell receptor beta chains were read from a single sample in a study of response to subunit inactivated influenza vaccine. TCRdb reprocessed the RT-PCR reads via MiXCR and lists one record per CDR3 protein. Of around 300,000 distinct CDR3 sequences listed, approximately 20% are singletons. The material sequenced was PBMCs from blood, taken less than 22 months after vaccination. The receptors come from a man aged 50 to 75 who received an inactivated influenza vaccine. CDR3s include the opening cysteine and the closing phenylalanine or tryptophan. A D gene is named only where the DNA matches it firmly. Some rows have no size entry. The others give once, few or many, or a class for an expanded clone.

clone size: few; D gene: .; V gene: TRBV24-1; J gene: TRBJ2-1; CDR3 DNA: TGTGCCACCAGTGAGAATTCCAATGAGCAGTTCTTC; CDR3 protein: CATSENSNEQFF
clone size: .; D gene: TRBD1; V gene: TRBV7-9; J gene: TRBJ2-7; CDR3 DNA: TGTGCCAGCAGGAAAAGGGGGCCCGACGAGCAGTACTTC; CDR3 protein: CASRKRGPDEQYF
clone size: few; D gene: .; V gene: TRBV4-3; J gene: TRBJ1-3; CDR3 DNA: TGCGCCAGCAGCCAAGAAATTTCCAGACAAAACACCATATATTTT; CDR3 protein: CASSQEISRQNTIYF
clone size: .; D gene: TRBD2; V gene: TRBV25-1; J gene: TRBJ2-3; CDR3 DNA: TGTGCCAGCAGTGCCCTGGAGGGGCTAGCGGAACTTTATACGCAGTATTTT; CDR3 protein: CASSALEGLAELYTQYF
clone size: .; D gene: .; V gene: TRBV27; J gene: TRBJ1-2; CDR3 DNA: TGTGCCAGCAGTGCCGGGGTCAGGGGAGGCGGGTCCTATGGCTACACCTTC; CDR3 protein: CASSAGVRGGGSYGYTF
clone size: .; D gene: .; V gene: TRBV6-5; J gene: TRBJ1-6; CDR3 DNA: TGTGCCAGCAGTTCAAGGGGGTCTAATTCACCCCTCCACTTT; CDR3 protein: CASSSRGSNSPLHF
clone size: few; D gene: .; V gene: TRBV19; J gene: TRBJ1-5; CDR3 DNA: TGTGCCAGTAGTATGATCAGCGGGGGGGCGCCCCAGCATTTT; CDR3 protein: CASSMISGGAPQHF
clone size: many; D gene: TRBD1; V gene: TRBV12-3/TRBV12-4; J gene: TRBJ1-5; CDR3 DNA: TGTGCCAGCAGCGTACAGGGGGCTCGACAGCCCCAGCATTTT; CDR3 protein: CASSVQGARQPQHF
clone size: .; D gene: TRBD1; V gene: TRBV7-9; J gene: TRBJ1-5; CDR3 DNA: TGTGCCAGCAGTAATGACAGGGGGATCAATCAGCCCCAGCATTTT; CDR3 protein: CASSNDRGINQPQHF
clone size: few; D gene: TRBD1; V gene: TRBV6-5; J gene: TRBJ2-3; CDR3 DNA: TGTGCCAGCAGTTCCAGGGGGAATACGCAGTATTTT; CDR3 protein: CASSSRGNTQYF
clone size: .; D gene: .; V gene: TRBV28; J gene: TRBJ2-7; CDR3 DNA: TGTGCCAGCAGTCGCTGGGCCTACGAGCAGTACTTC; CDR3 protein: CASSRWAYEQYF
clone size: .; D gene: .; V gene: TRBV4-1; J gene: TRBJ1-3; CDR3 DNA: TGCGCCAGCAGCCAAGTTCCTTCTCTGGGAAACACCATATATTTT; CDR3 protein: CASSQVPSLGNTIYF
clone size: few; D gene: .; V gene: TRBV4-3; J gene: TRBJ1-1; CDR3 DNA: TGCGCCAGCAGCCAAGATAGAAGGGCTGAGGCTTTCTTT; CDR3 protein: CASSQDRRAEAFF
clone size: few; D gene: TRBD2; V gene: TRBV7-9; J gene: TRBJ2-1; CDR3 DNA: TGTGCCAGCAGCTCCCTCCAGCGGGAGGGAGGAAATGAGCAGTTCTTC; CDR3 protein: CASSSLQREGGNEQFF
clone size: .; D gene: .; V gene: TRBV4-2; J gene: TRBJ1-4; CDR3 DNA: TGTGCCAGCAGCCACGAGGGATCTAATGAAAAACTGTTTTTT; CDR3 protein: CASSHEGSNEKLFF
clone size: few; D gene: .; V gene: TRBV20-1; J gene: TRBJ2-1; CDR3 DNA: TGCAGTGCCGCAGGTCCCCCTACCTACAATGAGCAGTTCTTC; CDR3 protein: CSAAGPPTYNEQFF
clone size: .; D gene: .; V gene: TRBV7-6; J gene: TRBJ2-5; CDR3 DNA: TGTGCCAGCAGCTTAAGATCCCCCAGTAACCAAGAGACCCAGTACTTC; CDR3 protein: CASSLRSPSNQETQYF
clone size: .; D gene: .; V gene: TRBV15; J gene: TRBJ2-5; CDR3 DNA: TGTGCCACCTCCCTGCGTTCGGCGGGGCAAGAGACCCAGTACTTC; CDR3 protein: CATSLRSAGQETQYF
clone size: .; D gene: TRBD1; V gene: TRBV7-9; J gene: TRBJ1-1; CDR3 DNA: TGTGCCAGCAGCTCCAGCGGGACAGGGGGCGAAGCTTTCTTT; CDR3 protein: CASSSSGTGGEAFF
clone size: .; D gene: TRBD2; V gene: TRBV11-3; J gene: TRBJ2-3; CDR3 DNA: TGTGCCAGCAGCTTAGGACTAGCGGGAGGGCCGCGTACAGATACGCAGTATTTT; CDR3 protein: CASSLGLAGGPRTDTQYF
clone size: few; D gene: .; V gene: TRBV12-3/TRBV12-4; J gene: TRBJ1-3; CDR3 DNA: TGTGCCAACACCCGGGGAGGAAACACCATATATTTT; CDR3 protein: CANTRGGNTIYF
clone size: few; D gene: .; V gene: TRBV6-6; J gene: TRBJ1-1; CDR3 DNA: TGTGCCAGCGTGGGTTTAGGGACTGAAGCTTTCTTT; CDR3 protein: CASVGLGTEAFF
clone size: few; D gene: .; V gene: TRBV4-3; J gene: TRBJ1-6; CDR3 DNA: TGCGCCAGCAGCCAAGATCGTTCGAAGTATTCACCCCTCCACTTT; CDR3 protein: CASSQDRSKYSPLHF
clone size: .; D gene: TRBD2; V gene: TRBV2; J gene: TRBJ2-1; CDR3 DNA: TGTGCCAGCAGTGAAGGGGCTGGCGGGGGAGGATACAATGAGCAGTTCTTC; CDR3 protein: CASSEGAGGGGYNEQFF
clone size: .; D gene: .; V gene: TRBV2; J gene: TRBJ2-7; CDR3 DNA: TGTGCCAGCCGAAACAGTTTTTTTCGGAACGAGCAGTACTTC; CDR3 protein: CASRNSFFRNEQYF
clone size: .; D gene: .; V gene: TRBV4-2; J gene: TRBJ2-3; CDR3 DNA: TGTGCCAGCAGCCAAGACCTGGGGGTTGGCACAGATACGCAGTATTTT; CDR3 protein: CASSQDLGVGTDTQYF
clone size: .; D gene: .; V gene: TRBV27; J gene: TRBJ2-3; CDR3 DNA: TGTGCCAGCGGTCGGGGCTACCAGTATTTT; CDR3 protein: CASGRGYQYF
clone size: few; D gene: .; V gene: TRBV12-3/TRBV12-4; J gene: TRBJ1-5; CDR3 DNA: TGTGCCAGCAGTTTAGGAGCAGAGGGCTTCGGTCAGCCCCAGCATTTT; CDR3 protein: CASSLGAEGFGQPQHF
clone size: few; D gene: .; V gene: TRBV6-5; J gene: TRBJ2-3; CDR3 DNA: TGTGCCAGCAGTAACTCCAGGGGCTTGACGCAGTATTTT; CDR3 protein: CASSNSRGLTQYF
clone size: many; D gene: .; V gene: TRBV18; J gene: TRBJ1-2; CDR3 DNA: TGTGCCAGCTCACCCCCATCGGCAGGGACGAACTATGGCTACACCTTC; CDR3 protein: CASSPPSAGTNYGYTF
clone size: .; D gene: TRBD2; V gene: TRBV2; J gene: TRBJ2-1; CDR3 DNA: TGTGCCAGCAGTGACTCTAGCGGGAGGCTTGGTGAGCAGTTCTTC; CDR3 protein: CASSDSSGRLGEQFF
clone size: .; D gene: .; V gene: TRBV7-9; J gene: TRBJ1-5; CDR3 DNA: TGTGCCAGCAGCTATACCGGGACACCAAATCAGCCCCAGCATTTT; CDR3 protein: CASSYTGTPNQPQHF
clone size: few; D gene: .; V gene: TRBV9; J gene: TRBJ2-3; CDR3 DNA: TGTGCCAGCAGCGTAGGGGCAGCGAGGGAGGCAGATACGCAGTATTTT; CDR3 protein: CASSVGAAREADTQYF
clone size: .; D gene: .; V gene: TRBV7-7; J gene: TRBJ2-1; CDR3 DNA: TGTGCTAGCACCAAAGGCCACGGACTCAATGAGCAGTTCTTC; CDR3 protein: CASTKGHGLNEQFF
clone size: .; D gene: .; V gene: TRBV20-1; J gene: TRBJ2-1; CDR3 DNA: TGCAGTGCTAGAGATATGACCCCCAAGGAAATGGATGAGCAGTTCTTC; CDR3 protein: CSARDMTPKEMDEQFF
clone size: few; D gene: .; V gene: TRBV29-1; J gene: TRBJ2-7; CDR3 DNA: TGCAGCGTTGAAGAAGGGCTCTACGAGCAGTACTTC; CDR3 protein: CSVEEGLYEQYF
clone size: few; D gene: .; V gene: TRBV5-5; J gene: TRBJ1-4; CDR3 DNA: TGTGCCAGCAGCTTGGATTTAACGGATGAAAAACTGTTTTTT; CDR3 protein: CASSLDLTDEKLFF
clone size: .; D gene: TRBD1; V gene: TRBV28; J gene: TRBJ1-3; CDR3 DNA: TGTGCCAGCAGTTTAGAGGGGGCTTTTGGAAACACCATATATTTT; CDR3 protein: CASSLEGAFGNTIYF
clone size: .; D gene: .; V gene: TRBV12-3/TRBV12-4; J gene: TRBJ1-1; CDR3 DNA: TGTGCCAGCAATCGGAACAGAGTGAACACTGAAGCTTTCTTT; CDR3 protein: CASNRNRVNTEAFF
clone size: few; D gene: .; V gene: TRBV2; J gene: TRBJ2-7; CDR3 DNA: TGTGCCAGCAGCAAGCAGGACCGTGCCTACGAGCAGTACTTC; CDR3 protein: CASSKQDRAYEQYF
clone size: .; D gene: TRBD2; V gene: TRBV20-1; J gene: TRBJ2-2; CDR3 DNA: TGCAGTGCTAGACCGGGGGGGCGGGTGACCGGGGAGCTGTTTTTT; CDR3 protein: CSARPGGRVTGELFF
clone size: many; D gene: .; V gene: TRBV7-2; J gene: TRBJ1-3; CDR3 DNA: TGTGCCAGCAGTTTGGGGAGCTCTGGAAACACCATATATTTT; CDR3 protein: CASSLGSSGNTIYF
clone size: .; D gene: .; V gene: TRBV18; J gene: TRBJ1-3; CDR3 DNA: TGTGCCAGCTCACCATCCGCCCGCTCTGGAAACACCATATATTTT; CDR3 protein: CASSPSARSGNTIYF
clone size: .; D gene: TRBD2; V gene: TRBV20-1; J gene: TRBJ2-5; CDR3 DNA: TGCAGTGCTAGTCCTAGCGGGGGGGCACGAGAGACCCAGTACTTC; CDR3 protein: CSASPSGGARETQYF
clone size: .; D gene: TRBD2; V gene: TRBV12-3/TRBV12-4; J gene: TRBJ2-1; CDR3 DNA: TGTGCCAGCAGTTTAGGCGGGAGACATTGGGGGGATGAGCAGTTCTTC; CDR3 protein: CASSLGGRHWGDEQFF
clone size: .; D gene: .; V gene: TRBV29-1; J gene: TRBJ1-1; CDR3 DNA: TGCAGCGTAGGGGACGTATTGAACACTGAAGCTTTCTTT; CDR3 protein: CSVGDVLNTEAFF
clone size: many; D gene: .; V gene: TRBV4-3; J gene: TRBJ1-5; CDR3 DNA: TGCGCCAGCAGCCAAGGGGGTGGTCAGCCCCAGCATTTT; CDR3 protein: CASSQGGGQPQHF